This entry lists 13 T cell receptor beta chains sequenced from one sample in a study of blood T cell repertoires in COVID-19. Data came from immunoSEQ multiplex PCR; TCRdb stores just in-frame clones and leaves some out. The profile shows 200,000 to 300,000 clones, approximately 86% of them singletons. Sequencing used peripheral blood. The source is a man between 60 and 75 years old who had recovered from COVID-19.

The chain employs TRBV5-8 and TRBJ1-1; the D gene is possibly TRBD1 (6 bases). V was cut by 3 bases and J by 1 base, with 10 bases left in between. Per the germline V gene, CDR1 is SGHTS and CDR2 is YDEGEE. The CDR3 length is 14 residues. The CDR3 DNA follows: TGTGCCAGCAGCTGGGGGGGGCAGAACACTGAAGCTTTCTTT. Its protein is CASSWGGQNTEAFF. Supplemented by reference TRBV5-8 and TRBJ1-1, the full variable domain reads EAGVTQSPTHLIKTRGQQATLRCSPISGHTSVYWYQQALGLGLQFLLWYDEGEERNRGNFPPRFSGRQFPNYSSELNVNALELEDSALYLCASSWGGQNTEAFFGQGTRLTVV.

The J gene is TRBJ2-1, the V gene TRBV19, with TRBD2 matching over 12 bases. The V segment lost 5 bases and the J segment 5 bases; nucleotides outside the gene matches: 7. The CDR3 extends over 16 amino acids. Germline V CDR1 and CDR2: LNHDA, SQIVND (reference sequence). The CDR3 sequence is CASSPWTSGVHNEQFF. The CDR3 region has the DNA TGTGCCAGTAGTCCCTGGACTAGCGGGGTCCACAATGAGCAGTTCTTC.

The CDR3 sequence is CASVGGLSTDTQYF. The CDR3 coding sequence is TGCGCCAGTGTCGGGGGGTTAAGCACAGATACGCAGTATTTT. The chain couples TRBV5-1 to TRBJ2-3, with 7 positions matching TRBD2. V lost 8 bases to trimming and J lost 0 bases; unmatched junction nucleotides: 6. The length of the CDR3 is 14 residues. Germline V gene lookup returns CDR1 SGHRS and CDR2 YFSETQ.

V gene TRBV18 combines with J gene TRBJ2-7; TRBD1 aligns across 9 bases. Trimming at V came to 2 bases and at J to 4 bases, leaving 6 bases not matched to a gene. The CDR3 is 15 amino acids. Germline assignment: CDR1 KGHSH and CDR2 LQKENI. The CDR3 here is CASSPVETGGYEQYF. CDR3 nucleotides: TGTGCCAGCTCACCAGTTGAGACAGGGGGATACGAGCAGTACTTC.

The chain links TRBV28 to TRBJ1-2, with a possible D match to TRBD1 (6 bases). The germline CDR1 and CDR2 sequences are MDHEN and SYDVKM. V lost 3 bases, J lost 8 bases, and 13 bases lay in between. This CDR3 contains 13 residues. CDR3 protein: CASSFIPQGGYTF. CDR3 sequence (DNA): TGTGCCAGCAGTTTTATCCCACAGGGAGGCTACACCTTC.

V gene TRBV12-5 combines with J gene TRBJ2-3, with TRBD1 matching over 7 bases. This CDR3 comprises 15 residues. Germline V CDR1 and CDR2: LGHNT, FRNRAP. With 5 bases clipped from V and 2 bases from J, the junction kept 7 bases outside the gene matches. The CDR3 DNA is TGTGCTAGTGGTGGGACAGTACCTTTCACAGATACGCAGTATTTT. Protein product: CASGGTVPFTDTQYF.

Only one count was recorded for this clone. The chain employs TRBV29-1 and TRBJ1-4; 7 bases align to TRBD1. CDR1 SQVTM and CDR2 ANQGSEA come from the germline V gene. V lost 0 bases to trimming and J lost 3 bases; unmatched junction nucleotides: 4. This CDR3 contains 15 residues. Here the CDR3 DNA reads TGCAGCGTTGAAGATCTCCAGGGGGCTAATGAAAAACTGTTTTTT. It is translated as CSVEDLQGANEKLFF.

The V and J genes are TRBV9 and TRBJ1-1, with D unclear. Germline assignment: CDR1 SGDLS and CDR2 YYNGEE. CDR3 length: 14 residues. V was clipped by 3 bases and J by 2 bases, with 11 bases between them. This chain's CDR3 is CASSATSVNTEAFF. CDR3 sequence (DNA): TGTGCCAGCAGCGCCACGAGTGTTAACACTGAAGCTTTCTTT.

The CDR3 protein is CASSHGTGFYEQYF. The CDR3 DNA reads TGTGCCAGCAGCCACGGGACAGGGTTCTACGAGCAGTACTTC. The chain recombines TRBV14 with TRBJ2-7, with 9 bases matching TRBD1. CDR1 and CDR2 from the germline V gene are SGHDN and FVKESK. J was trimmed by 3 bases and V by 3 bases; bases with no gene match: 3. This CDR3 has 14 amino acids. The variable domain in full, with the rest retrieved from reference TRBV14 and TRBJ2-7, is EAGVTQFPSHSVIEKGQTVTLRCDPISGHDNLYWYRRVMGKEIKFLLHFVKESKQDESGMPNNRFLAERTGGTYSTLKVQPAELEDSGVYFCASSHGTGFYEQYFGPGTRLTVT.

This chain links TRBV3-1 (or the pseudogene TRBV3-2) with TRBJ1-5; the match to TRBD1 covers 7 bases. The ends lost 5 bases at V and 4 bases at J; junction bases unmatched: 8. The CDR3 is 15 amino acids. From germline, CDR1 is LGHDT and CDR2 YNNKEL (reference sequence). The CDR3 region is CASSWRTGANQPQHF. The DNA of the CDR3 is TGTGCCAGCAGCTGGAGGACAGGAGCTAATCAGCCCCAGCATTTT.

The V gene is TRBV24-1, the J gene TRBJ1-5; 7 bases map to TRBD1. V lost 10 bases to trimming and J lost 0 bases; unmatched junction nucleotides: 5. Germline-derived CDR1 and CDR2 are KGHDR and SFDVKD. The CDR3 consists of 14 residues. CDR3 coding DNA: TGTGCCACTGGGGACAGATATAGCAATCAGCCCCAGCATTTT. It is translated as CATGDRYSNQPQHF.

The CDR3 spells CASSVFGGYNEQFF. CDR3 bases: TGCGCCAGCAGTGTTTTCGGGGGCTACAATGAGCAGTTCTTC. V and J are TRBV10-2 and TRBJ2-1, with D maybe TRBD2 (6 bases). CDR3 length equals 14 residues. V lost 4 bases and J 3 bases, leaving 10 bases between the germline ends. Germline V CDR1 and CDR2: WSHSY, SAAADI.

V gene TRBV6-5 combines with J gene TRBJ2-1, with D unresolved. Trimming stripped 8 bases from V and 0 bases from J, with 8 bases between. The CDR3 loop spans 13 amino acids. Per germline, CDR1 MNHEY and CDR2 SVGAGI. CDR3 in amino acids: CASSLTSYNEQFF. As DNA, the CDR3 is TGTGCCAGCTCACTAACCTCCTACAATGAGCAGTTCTTC.